This T cell receptor (beta chain) was profiled in a study of shared clonotypes between healthy human individuals. TCRdb keeps only in-frame clones here, not all; method: immunoSEQ multiplex PCR. The table includes fewer than 2.5 million clones, over 85% detected once. As to this clone: The same CDR3 is also encoded by other DNA sequences in this sample.

Germline V lookup: CDR1 SGHRS, CDR2 YFSETQ. The CDR3 length is 13 residues. Trimming cost V 2 bases and J 2 bases, with 7 bases left between them. It was into CD45RA+ naive and CD45RA-negative memory subsets that the CD4+ cells were split. The receptor comes from a man between 18 and 35 years old in good health. Some clones in this sample may be carry-over from other donors' samples. Sequencing was done on a sample of naive CD4+ T cells from PBMCs. Subset in this sample: CD45RA+ positively selected. The rearrangement uses TRBV5-1 and TRBJ2-5; a weak D match, TRBD1 (6 bases). CDR3 sequence: CASSFGTQETQYF. The CDR3 DNA sequence: TGCGCCAGCAGCTTCGGGACACAAGAGACCCAGTACTTC.